This TCR beta chain was sequenced in a study of chemoradiotherapy in HPV16-positive cancers. The repertoire was sequenced with immunoSEQ multiplex PCR; TCRdb's copy has only in-frame clones and lacks some. This sample has roughly 14,000 clones, with 65% to 80% found just once. Study observations and caveats: Better recurrence-free survival went with HPV-responsive T-cell expansion in HPV16-positive patients.

About this clone itself: Its antigen remains unknown.

Germline loops: CDR1 SGHNT, CDR2 YYREEE (reference sequence). There are 12 residues in the CDR3. The V end was cut by 3 bases, the J end by 4 bases, with 6 bases between. This material was collected from a patient who underwent chemoradiotherapy. This sequence was found in a human donor with HPV-associated anogenital cancer. The genes are TRBV5-4 and TRBJ2-3; D remains unclear. The CDR3 is CASSSDADTQYF. In DNA form, the CDR3 reads TGTGCCAGCAGCTCGGATGCAGATACGCAGTATTTT.